This T cell receptor (beta chain) was retrieved from a study of blood T cell repertoires in COVID-19. Study-wide context: In each case, the material was cDNA or gDNA derived from T cells, B-cell-depleted T cells, or PBMCs.

The Seattle patients, enrolled during active infection, were followed longitudinally. Clones were read by immunoSEQ multiplex PCR, and TCRdb kept only the in-frame ones, dropping some. The sample has over 200,000 clones; around nine tenths are singletons. The CDR3 totals 13 residues. Germline V gene sequence: CDR1 GTSNPN, CDR2 SVGIG (reference sequence). Trimming cost V 8 bases and J 3 bases; bases outside gene matches: 6. The sequence was obtained from a man aged 55 to 70 with COVID-19, enrolled during active disease. The sample consisted of peripheral blood. The chain carries TRBV30 and TRBJ1-4; 7 bases are a match to TRBD1. In nucleotides, the CDR3 is TGTGCCATCAACAGGGGTCCTAATGAAAAACTGTTTTTT. This sequence encodes CAINRGPNEKLFF. Based on the CDR3 plus reference TRBV30 and TRBJ1-4, the full variable domain is SQTIHQWPATLVQPVGSPLSLECTVEGTSNPNLYWYRQAAGRGLQLLFYSVGIGQISSEVPQNLSASRPQDRQFILSSKKLLLSDSGFYLCAINRGPNEKLFFGSGTQLSVL.